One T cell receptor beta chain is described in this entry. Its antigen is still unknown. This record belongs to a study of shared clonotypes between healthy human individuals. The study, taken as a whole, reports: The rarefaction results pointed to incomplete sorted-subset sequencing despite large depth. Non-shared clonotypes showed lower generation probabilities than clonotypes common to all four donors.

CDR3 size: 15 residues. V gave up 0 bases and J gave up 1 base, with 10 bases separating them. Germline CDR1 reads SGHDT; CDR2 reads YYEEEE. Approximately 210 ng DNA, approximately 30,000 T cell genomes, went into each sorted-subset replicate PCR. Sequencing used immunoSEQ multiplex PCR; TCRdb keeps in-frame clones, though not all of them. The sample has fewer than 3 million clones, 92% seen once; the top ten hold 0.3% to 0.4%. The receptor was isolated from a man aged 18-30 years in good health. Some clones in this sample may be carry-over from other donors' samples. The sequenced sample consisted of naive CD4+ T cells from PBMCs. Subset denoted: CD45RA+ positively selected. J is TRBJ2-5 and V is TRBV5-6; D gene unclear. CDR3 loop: CASSLEVGTQETQYF. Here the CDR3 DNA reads TGTGCCAGCAGCTTGGAAGTCGGTACCCAAGAGACCCAGTACTTC.